This T cell receptor beta chain was found in a study of shared clonotypes between healthy human individuals. As for this clone: Its cognate antigen is unknown.

Broader study findings: Naive CD4 clonotypes were shared across a handful of donors at 4.5% to 6.5%. Non-shared clonotypes had lower generation probabilities than those shared by all four donors.

The CDR3 loop spans 15 amino acids. With 1 base removed from V and 1 base from J, the gap between germline ends came to 12 bases. In germline, CDR1 is SGHRS, CDR2 YFSETQ. Sequencing was performed with immunoSEQ multiplex PCR; in TCRdb, only in-frame clones are kept and a portion is missing. The sample includes about 2.4 million clones, roughly 92% of them seen just once. The CD4+ fraction was divided into a CD45RA+ naive subset and a CD45RA-negative memory subset. Sample: naive CD4+ T cells sorted from blood. Subset given: CD45RA+ positively selected. This rearrangement joins TRBV5-1 to TRBJ2-7; D may be TRBD1 or TRBD2 (5 bases each). This sequence was found in a man between 18 and 35 years old in good health. In nucleotides, the CDR3 is TGCGCCAGCAGCTTGCTAGGGGAGCCATCCTACGAGCAGTACTTC. Encoded protein: CASSLLGEPSYEQYF.